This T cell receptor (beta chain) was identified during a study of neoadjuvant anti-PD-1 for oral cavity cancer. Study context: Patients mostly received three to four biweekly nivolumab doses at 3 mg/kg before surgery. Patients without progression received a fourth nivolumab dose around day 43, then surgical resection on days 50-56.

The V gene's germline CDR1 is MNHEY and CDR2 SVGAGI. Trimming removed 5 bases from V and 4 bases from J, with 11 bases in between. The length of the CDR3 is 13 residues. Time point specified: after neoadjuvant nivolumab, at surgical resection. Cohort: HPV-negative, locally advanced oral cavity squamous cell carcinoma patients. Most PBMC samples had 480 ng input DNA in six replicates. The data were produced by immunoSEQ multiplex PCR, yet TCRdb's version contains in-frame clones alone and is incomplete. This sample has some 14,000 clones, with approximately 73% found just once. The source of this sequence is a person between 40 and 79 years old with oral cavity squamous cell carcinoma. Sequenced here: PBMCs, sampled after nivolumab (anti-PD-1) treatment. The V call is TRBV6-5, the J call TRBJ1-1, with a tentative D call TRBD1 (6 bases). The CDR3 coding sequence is TGTGCCAGCAGTGAAGGGACACTCACTGAAGCTTTCTTT. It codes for CASSEGTLTEAFF.